The 26 T cell receptor beta chains below come from one sample, sequenced in a study of human T cells and chemical hapten exposure. TCRdb reanalysed the RACE reads using MiXCR and keeps one entry per CDR3 protein. The data contain about 100,000 distinct CDR3 sequences, approximately 10% of them singletons. Time point denoted: patch test 2, 6 weeks after DPC sensitization. Regarding treatment: therapeutic diphenylcyclopropenone sensitization with weekly scalp DPC. The sample here was whole blood, taken in connection with sensitization to the hapten diphenylcyclopropenone (DPC). All receptors come from a woman aged 40 to 55 with alopecia areata. Some clones in this sample may be carry-over from other donors' samples.

This clonotype was recorded once. The chain carries TRBV6-6 and TRBJ2-7; 9 bases fit TRBD1. Looked up from germline, CDR1 is MNHNY and CDR2 is SVGAGI (reference sequence). This CDR3 region has 13 residues. V shed 5 bases and J 6 bases; nucleotides not matched to a gene: 5. As DNA, the CDR3 is TGTGCCAGCAGTGATTGGACAGGGGCCGAGCAGTACTTC. As protein: CASSDWTGAEQYF.

J is TRBJ2-7 and V is TRBV6-2 or TRBV6-3; TRBD2 matches 8 bases. CDR1 is MNHEY and CDR2 is SVGEGT in the germline V gene. V was pared by 6 bases and J by 3 bases, with 13 bases of the junction left unmatched. The CDR3 spans 16 residues. The CDR3 here is CASSSFRGSGSYEQYF. As DNA, the CDR3 is TGTGCCAGCAGCTCGTTCCGTGGCAGCGGGAGCTACGAGCAGTACTTC.

CDR3 nucleotides: TGTGCCAGCAGCTTCCGGGGGCTGGGTACTGAAGCTTTCTTT. Residues: CASSFRGLGTEAFF. V is TRBV7-2 and J is TRBJ1-1; tentatively, D is TRBD1 (6 bases). Trimming stripped 3 bases from V and 5 bases from J, with 13 bases between. This CDR3 spans 14 amino acids. The germline CDR1 and CDR2 sequences are SGHTA and FQGNSA.

This clonotype has only a few counts. The chain combines TRBV28 with TRBJ2-7; the match to TRBD1 covers 8 bases. V was pared by 6 bases and J by 3 bases, with 10 bases of the junction left unmatched. CDR3 length: 15 amino acids. Germline loops: CDR1 MDHEN, CDR2 SYDVKM. Here the CDR3 reads CASSPDGQGDYEQYF. The DNA for the CDR3 is TGTGCCAGCAGCCCTGACGGACAGGGAGACTACGAGCAGTACTTC.

In its sample, this clonotype was seen a few times. The V call is TRBV6-2 or TRBV6-3, the J call TRBJ2-7; no firm D call. Germline CDR1 and CDR2: MNHEY and SVGEGT. V lost 2 bases and J lost 5, with 16 bases in between. This CDR3 comprises 15 residues. The CDR3 protein is CASSYPGPGPHEQYF. The CDR3 coding sequence is TGTGCCAGCAGTTACCCCGGGCCCGGCCCCCACGAGCAGTACTTC.

The rearrangement joins TRBV6-2 or TRBV6-3 to TRBJ2-2; TRBD1 aligns across 11 bases. Germline values: CDR1 MNHEY, CDR2 SVGEGT. Trimming cost V 5 bases and J 6 bases; bases outside gene matches: 5. This CDR3 spans 15 amino acids. The CDR3 region has the DNA TGTGCCAGCAGTGGACAGGGGGCGCCGGCCGGGGAGCTGTTTTTT. This gives the protein CASSGQGAPAGELFF.

The chain carries TRBV7-8 and TRBJ1-5; perhaps TRBD1 as D (6 bases). Germline CDR1 is SGHVS and CDR2 is FQNEAQ. Trimming cost V 1 base and J 5 bases, with 9 bases left between them. The CDR3 spans 14 residues. The DNA for the CDR3 is TGTGCCAGCAGCTTAGGAACAGGGTATCAGCCCCAGCATTTT. It codes for CASSLGTGYQPQHF.

This clonotype has just a few counts. V gene TRBV7-9 combines with J gene TRBJ2-5; no clear D gene. This CDR3 region has 12 residues. CDR1 is SEHNR and CDR2 is FQNEAQ in the germline V gene (reference sequence). Trimming stripped 5 bases from V and 2 bases from J, with 6 bases between. The CDR3 loop reads CASSGLQETQYF. The CDR3 DNA sequence: TGTGCCAGCAGCGGGTTACAAGAGACCCAGTACTTC.

This clonotype showed up just a few times. This chain's CDR3 is CSARDGRRRNTIYF. DNA of the CDR3: TGCAGTGCTAGAGACGGCAGACGGCGAAACACCATATATTTT. The V gene is TRBV20-1, the J gene TRBJ1-3, with no clear D. The V end lost 0 bases, the J end lost 5 bases, and 11 bases lay between the germline ends. Looked up from germline, CDR1 is DFQATT and CDR2 is SNEGSKA (reference sequence). The CDR3 is made up of 14 amino acids.

This clonotype was counted many times. The chain has TRBV7-6 and TRBJ1-3; perhaps TRBD1 as D (6 bases). Trimming took 5 bases from V and 8 from J, leaving 22 bases between them. The CDR3 runs 16 residues. Germline V gives CDR1 SGHVS, CDR2 FNYEAQ. The CDR3 DNA reads TGTGCCAGCAGCCCCATAGTTGCCGCTAAGGGGGACACCATATATTTT. Amino acid sequence: CASSPIVAAKGDTIYF.

This clonotype appeared many times. V usage is TRBV2 and J usage is TRBJ1-2; D unclear. This CDR3 comprises 13 residues. Trimming left V 8 bases short and J 1 base short, with 11 bases between. CDR1 is SNHLY and CDR2 is FYNNEI in the germline V gene. The CDR3 region is CASPKMGNYGYTF. The CDR3 nucleotides read TGTGCCAGCCCAAAGATGGGTAACTATGGCTACACCTTC.

This clonotype has ten or more counts. V usage is TRBV7-9 and J usage is TRBJ2-3; TRBD2 matches at 12 bases. The CDR3 contains 16 residues. V lost 5 bases and J lost 6; bases outside the gene matches: 9. The germline gives CDR1 SEHNR, CDR2 FQNEAQ (reference sequence). CDR3 loop: CASSPFLTSGGDTQYF. CDR3 nucleotide sequence: TGTGCCAGCAGCCCCTTTCTGACTAGCGGGGGTGATACGCAGTATTTT. The whole variable domain, filled in from reference TRBV7-9 and TRBJ2-3, reads DTGVSQNPRHKITKRGQNVTFRCDPISEHNRLYWYRQTLGQGPEFLTYFQNEAQLEKSRLLSDRFSAERPKGSFSTLEIQRTEQGDSAMYLCASSPFLTSGGDTQYFGPGTRLTVL.

Worth noting for this clonotype: A much larger clone is a single base away; this may be a read error. The CDR3 end shows no conserved phenylalanine or tryptophan, and so a read error is likely. The chain combines TRBV6-5 with TRBJ2-3, with D perhaps assigned TRBD1 or TRBD2 (6 bases each). Germline CDR1 is MNHEY and CDR2 is SVGAGI. Trimming shortened V by 6 bases and J by 2 bases, and 15 bases separated the two germline ends. This CDR3 comprises 15 residues. CDR3 amino acids: CASSIGGLATDTQYL. CDR3 DNA sequence: TGTGCCAGCAGCATAGGGGGGCTTGCCACAGATACGCAGTATCTT.

This clonotype was counted only a few times. The chain employs TRBV7-9 and TRBJ1-2, with a weak D call TRBD1 (6 bases). In germline, CDR1 is SEHNR, CDR2 FQNEAQ (reference sequence). Trimming pared 5 bases from V and 0 bases from J, leaving 7 bases between. CDR3 size: 13 residues. The CDR3 coding sequence is TGTGCCAGCAGCCCAGGGGCTAACTATGGCTACACCTTC. Residues: CASSPGANYGYTF.

At least ten counts were recorded for this clonotype. This chain joins TRBV7-8 and TRBJ1-1; D is undetermined. Trimming pared 3 bases from V and 0 bases from J, leaving 8 bases between. Germline V gene data show CDR1 as SGHVS and CDR2 as FQNEAQ. The CDR3 consists of 14 residues. DNA of the CDR3: TGTGCCAGCAGCTTGATACCCATGAACACTGAAGCTTTCTTT. Amino acids: CASSLIPMNTEAFF.

This clonotype was counted at least ten times. The rearrangement uses TRBV21-1 and TRBJ2-4; the table's D call TRBD1 went unverified against the DNA. TRBV21-1 is a listed pseudogene. The CDR3 loop spans 20 amino acids. The CDR3 here is CASSKGRGRRNVGTKNIQYF. The DNA for the CDR3 is TGTGCCAGCAGCAAGGGAAGGGGGAGGAGGAATGTTGGGACCAAAAACATTCAGTACTTC.

The table lists this clonotype with a few counts. The chain links TRBV4-1 to TRBJ2-2, with 9 bases identical to TRBD2. J was trimmed by 4 bases and V by 0 bases; bases with no gene match: 9. CDR3 length equals 18 residues. CDR1 and CDR2 (germline): MGHRA, YSYEKL. CDR3 DNA sequence: TGCGCCAGCAGCCAAGATGTAGCGGGGGCCCTGAGCACCGGGGAGCTGTTTTTT. This codes for CASSQDVAGALSTGELFF.

This clonotype has a handful of counts. This chain uses TRBV5-5 with TRBJ2-2; D is unresolved. The CDR3 runs to 14 residues. The germline V gene has CDR1 SGHKS and CDR2 YYEKEE (reference sequence). V was cut by 0 bases and J by 7 bases, with 10 bases left in between. For the CDR3, the DNA is TGTGCCAGCAGCTTGGCAGGAGTGGGCGGGGAGCTGTTTTTT. It encodes CASSLAGVGGELFF.

This chain uses TRBV20-1 with TRBJ2-3, with 14 positions matching TRBD2. The germline V gene has CDR1 DFQATT and CDR2 SNEGSKA (reference sequence). With V trimmed by 4 bases and J by 3 bases, 3 bases remained unmatched. The CDR3 spans 15 residues. The CDR3 reads CSAIGTSGRTDTQYF. CDR3 nucleotides: TGCAGTGCTATAGGGACTAGCGGGAGAACAGATACGCAGTATTTT.

V gene TRBV19 combines with J gene TRBJ2-5; TRBD1 agrees at 8 bases. With 6 bases clipped from V and 6 bases from J, the junction kept 12 bases outside the gene matches. The length of the CDR3 is 15 residues. The germline V gene encodes CDR1 LNHDA and CDR2 SQIVND (reference sequence). For the CDR3, the DNA is TGTGCCAGTAGCCCAGGACAGGGAGCAAGCCAGACCCAGTACTTC. It translates to CASSPGQGASQTQYF. The full variable domain, completed using reference TRBV19 and TRBJ2-5, is DGGITQSPKYLFRKEGQNVTLSCEQNLNHDAMYWYRQDPGQGLRLIYYSQIVNDFQKGDIAEGYSVSREKKESFPLTVTSAQKNPTAFYLCASSPGQGASQTQYFGPGTRLLVL.

This clonotype was counted a few times. This chain uses TRBV29-1 with TRBJ2-1, with D perhaps assigned TRBD1 or TRBD2 (5 bases each). This CDR3 region has 13 residues. Looked up from germline, CDR1 is SQVTM and CDR2 is ANQGSEA. V shed 7 bases and J shed 7 bases, with 17 bases lying between them. CDR3 sequence: CSAAGTPSNEQFF. Written as DNA, the CDR3 is TGCAGCGCTGCCGGGACCCCCTCGAATGAGCAGTTCTTC.

The chain uses TRBV20-1 and TRBJ1-2; 9 nucleotides match TRBD1. The CDR3 runs 14 residues. The J segment lost 12 bases and the V segment lost 0 bases, leaving 11 bases of the junction unmatched. From germline, CDR1 is DFQATT and CDR2 SNEGSKA (reference sequence). The CDR3 region is CSARDWGRTGVNTF. CDR3 sequence (DNA): TGCAGTGCTAGAGATTGGGGACGGACAGGGGTAAACACCTTC.

This clonotype was seen ten or more times. The chain is built from TRBV5-1 and TRBJ1-1; TRBD1 matches at 11 bases. Germline CDR1 SGHRS, CDR2 YFSETQ. The CDR3 extends over 15 amino acids. V lost 4 bases to trimming and J lost 6 bases; unmatched junction nucleotides: 8. DNA for the CDR3: TGCGCCAGCAGCCTGGATCCGGGACAGGGGGCTGAAGCTTTCTTT. Amino acid sequence: CASSLDPGQGAEAFF. The entire variable domain, with the rest obtained from reference TRBV5-1 and TRBJ1-1, is as follows: KAGVTQTPRYLIKTRGQQVTLSCSPISGHRSVSWYQQTPGQGLQFLFEYFSETQRNKGNFPGRFSGRQFSNSRSEMNVSTLELGDSALYLCASSLDPGQGAEAFFGQGTRLTVV.

The chain uses TRBV30 and TRBJ1-1; D call uncertain. The CDR3 has 13 amino acids. Trimming removed 3 bases at V and 4 bases at J, with 12 bases between. Per the germline V gene, CDR1 is GTSNPN and CDR2 is SVGIG (reference sequence). CDR3 DNA: TGTGCCTGGAGGTATGGGTTGAGCACTGAAGCTTTCTTT. Its translation is CAWRYGLSTEAFF.

In its sample, this clonotype was seen many times. The chain employs TRBV27 and TRBJ2-1; D not resolved. Per germline, CDR1 MNHEY and CDR2 SMNVEV (reference sequence). The CDR3 sequence is 16 residues long. Deletions cut 6 bases from V and 6 bases from J, with 21 bases between. CDR3 amino acids: CASSHPQNLGSNEQFF. DNA of the CDR3: TGTGCCAGCAGCCATCCCCAGAATTTGGGGTCCAATGAGCAGTTCTTC.

Only a few counts were recorded for this clonotype. The chain employs TRBV20-1 and TRBJ2-3; tentative D call: TRBD2 (6 bases). CDR1 is DFQATT and CDR2 is SNEGSKA in the germline V gene (reference sequence). This CDR3 comprises 14 residues. V lost 6 bases, J lost 4 bases, and 17 bases lay in between. The CDR3 reads CSASLGGVPDTQYF. The CDR3 region has the DNA TGCAGTGCCTCCTTGGGGGGTGTCCCAGATACGCAGTATTTT.